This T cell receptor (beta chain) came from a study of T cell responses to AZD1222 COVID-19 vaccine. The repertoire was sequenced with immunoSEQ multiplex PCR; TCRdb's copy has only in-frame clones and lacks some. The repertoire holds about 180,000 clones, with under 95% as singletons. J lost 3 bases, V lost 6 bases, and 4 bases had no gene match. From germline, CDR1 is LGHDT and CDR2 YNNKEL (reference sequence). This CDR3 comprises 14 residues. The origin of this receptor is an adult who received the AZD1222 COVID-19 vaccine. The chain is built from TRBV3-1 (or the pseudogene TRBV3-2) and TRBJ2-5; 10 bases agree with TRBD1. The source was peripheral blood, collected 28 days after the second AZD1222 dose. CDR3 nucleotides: TGTGCCAGCAGGACCGGGACAGGGGAAGAGACCCAGTACTTC. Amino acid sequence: CASRTGTGEETQYF.